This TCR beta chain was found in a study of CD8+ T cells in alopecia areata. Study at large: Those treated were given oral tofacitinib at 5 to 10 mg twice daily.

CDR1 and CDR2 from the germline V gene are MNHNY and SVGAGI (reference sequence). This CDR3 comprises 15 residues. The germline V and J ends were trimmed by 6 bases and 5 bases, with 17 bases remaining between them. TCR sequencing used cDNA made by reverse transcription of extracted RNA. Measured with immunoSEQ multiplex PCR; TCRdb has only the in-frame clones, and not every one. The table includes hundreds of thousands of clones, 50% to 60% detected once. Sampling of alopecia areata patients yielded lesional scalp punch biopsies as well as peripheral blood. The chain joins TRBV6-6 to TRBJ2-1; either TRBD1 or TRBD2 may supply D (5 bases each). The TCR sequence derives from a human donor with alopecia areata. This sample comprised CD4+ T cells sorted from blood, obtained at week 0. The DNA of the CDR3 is TGTGCCAGCAGCTCCCGCCGGGACCTCAACAATGAGCAGTTCTTC. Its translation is CASSSRRDLNNEQFF.